This is a list of T cell receptor beta chains from one sample in a study of human T cells and chemical hapten exposure. Using its own MiXCR run on the RACE reads, TCRdb lists one record per CDR3 protein. This table holds approximately 320,000 distinct CDR3 sequences, about 5% found once. This specimen was whole blood, taken in connection with sensitization to the hapten diphenylcyclopropenone (DPC). Every receptor here comes from a woman under 30 with alopecia areata. Some clones in this sample may be carry-over from other donors' samples. The CDR3 runs from the conserved cysteine through the conserved F or W. The order of the fields is V gene, J gene, CDR3 protein.

TRBV9	TRBJ2-1	CASSVGRVGTGFDNEQFF
TRBV7-2	TRBJ2-3	CASSFSDITDTQYF
TRBV20-1	TRBJ1-1	CSAFKGGGSTEAFF
TRBV12-3/TRBV12-4	TRBJ1-5	CASSKKRDSNQPQHF
TRBV28	TRBJ2-3	CASSPRLAGGHKDTQYF
TRBV12-3/TRBV12-4	TRBJ1-1	CASRLDPYTEAFF
TRBV10-3	TRBJ2-7	CAISESSGSWGEQYF
TRBV5-5	TRBJ2-1	CASSLGRARGNEQFF
TRBV20-1	TRBJ1-1	CSASTTGDGTEAFF
TRBV15	TRBJ1-5	CATSREGVNQPQHF
TRBV2	TRBJ1-4	CASSETRATGSGKLFF
TRBV6-6	TRBJ1-2	CASSSPGYYGYTF
TRBV9	TRBJ2-7	CASSVEGSWQSPYEQYF
TRBV7-9	TRBJ2-3	CASSPPVAGGQYF
TRBV9	TRBJ1-4	CASSVTGTPYEKLFF
TRBV27	TRBJ2-7	CASSITPGQPPYEQYF
TRBV29-1	TRBJ1-5	CSDALAGQGIRGNQPQHF
TRBV24-1	TRBJ2-5	CATSGSSEETQYF
TRBV12-3/TRBV12-4	TRBJ1-4	CASSPRQELEKLFF
TRBV4-3	TRBJ1-1	CASSQVDRTGTEAFF
TRBV6-5	TRBJ2-1	CASSYSTENEQFF
TRBV2	TRBJ2-7	CASSVYSYEQYF
TRBV6-5	TRBJ1-2	CASSWVSNYGYTF